Detailed here is one TCR beta chain. This record comes from a study of blood T cell repertoires in COVID-19. Turning to the study itself: Whether acute or convalescent, the COVID-19 samples came from the United States, Italy and Spain. Sample material is recorded as cDNA or gDNA derived from T cells, B-cell-depleted T cells, or PBMCs.

Patients in Seattle were enrolled during active infection, then followed longitudinally. Clones were read by immunoSEQ multiplex PCR, and TCRdb kept only the in-frame ones, dropping some. This table holds 150,000 to 200,000 clones, around 85% found once. Sequencing input: peripheral blood. This clonotype was sampled from a woman aged 60 to 75 with COVID-19, enrolled during active disease.

The CDR3 nucleotides are TGTGCCTCGACGGGGCGGGAGGGGCCCTACGAGCAGTACTTC. Translating gives CASTGREGPYEQYF. The V gene is TRBV4-2, the J gene TRBJ2-7, with 9 bases that match TRBD2. The CDR3 extends over 14 amino acids. J lost 2 bases, V lost 11 bases, and 10 bases had no gene match. The V gene's germline CDR1 is LGHNA and CDR2 YNFKEQ.